The present T cell receptor (beta chain) was sequenced within a study of CD8+ T cells in alopecia areata. Looking at the study overall: At a dose of 5 to 10 mg twice daily, oral tofacitinib was given to treated patients. Tofacitinib was given for 6 to 18 months, then stopped for 6 months. Study-level results: While tofacitinib was given, many expanded lesional clones persisted in scalp and blood.

About this clone: Its antigen is not identified.

The treatment: oral pan-JAK inhibitor, 5-10 mg twice daily. cDNA reverse transcribed from extracted RNA served as the sequencing template. TCRdb's table, derived via immunoSEQ multiplex PCR, lists solely in-frame clones and lacks some. The sample shows some 170,000 clones, 50% to 65% of them seen only once. The source is a human donor with alopecia areata. The starting material was CD8+ T cells sorted from blood, obtained at week 24, from a patient treated with tofacitinib.

This chain's CDR3 is CASSLTSDSVNEKLFF. CDR3 in DNA: TGTGCCAGCAGCCTCACTTCGGACAGCGTTAATGAAAAACTGTTTTTT. The chain uses TRBV25-1 and TRBJ1-4; D is perhaps TRBD1 (6 bases). The CDR3 covers 16 residues. Germline V gene sequence: CDR1 MGHDK, CDR2 SYGVNS. The ends were cut back, 6 bases at V and 4 bases at J, with 18 bases in the middle.